This entry concerns a single TCR beta chain. This clone appeared once. No cognate antigen has been identified for it. No qualities accompany the bases; no much larger clone lies one base away. This entry belongs to a study of blood T cell repertoires in COVID-19 (dated by TCRdb to the early 2020s). Background for the entire study: Samples from collaborators originated in the United States, Italy and Spain and spanned both the acute and convalescent phases of COVID-19. The prospective study material was composed of cDNA or gDNA derived from T cells, B-cell-depleted T cells, or PBMCs. Deeply sampled blood TCRbeta repertoires from subjects exposed to, actively infected with, or recovered from COVID-19 were included in the dataset. The repertoires were released in a freely available public database meant as a resource for research on the immune response to SARS-CoV-2. Samples were obtained from the ongoing ImmuneRACE study (first 160 participants) and from 950 to 1,500 subjects provided by 6 global collaborators. Nearly every sample came with metadata listing a de-identified subject ID, COVID-19 status, age in years and sex. HLA class I and class II types, where available, came from metadata supplied by the sample provider rather than from assay-based typing. Study-level results and caveats: Clinical and demographic metadata were provided uncurated, with the amount varying by source and participant.

TCRbeta CDR3 regions were amplified from genomic DNA using the immunoSEQ Assay, a bias-controlled multiplex PCR. Processing in the source paper ran as follows. The number of nucleated cells in each sample was estimated by amplification of reference gene primers within the assay. Sequence reads were collapsed and filtered to measure the absolute abundance of every unique TCRbeta CDR3 rearrangement. For each sample, productive Simpson clonality was calculated as the square root of Simpson's diversity index across productive rearrangements. What TCRdb holds here is the immuneACCESS table cut down to in-frame rearrangements. Part of the clones is not present; checked against another copy, under half of the missing clones reflect an unresolved V gene, and the others are unexplained. For V, J and clone size, that table is used; D and trimming come from the DNA. The sample records over 200,000 clones, roughly 85% of which are singletons. 11% of the sample belongs to the ten largest clones.

Enrolling through a virtual design, the prospective study's participants ranged in age from about 18 to 100 years and lived across more than 20 United States geographic areas. In the prospective study, participants were assigned to cohorts based on the clinical history participants reported in a screening survey and a study questionnaire. Recovered participants in ImmuneRACE Cohort 3 were defined by two consecutive negative NP/OP PCR tests, clearance by a healthcare professional, or resolution of symptoms. In the prospective study, whole blood, serum and a nasopharyngeal or oropharyngeal swab were collected from each participant by mobile phlebotomists. Participants in the prospective study had the option to provide additional blood draws and questionnaires over a roughly 2-month period. Prospective study blood samples were shipped either frozen or at room temperature before DNA extraction. Germline trimming amounts to 3 bases on V and 0 bases on J, with 7 as the count of junction bases outside the gene matches. Reading the germline V gene (reference sequence) gives CDR1 DFQATT and CDR2 SNEGSKA. The cysteine opens and the phenylalanine closes a CDR3 of 16 amino acids. The entry retains the CDR3 DNA only, 48 bases that are in frame from base 1.

Sequencing was carried out using PBMCs or T cells enriched from blood (not recorded which). This receptor was obtained from a man aged 25 to 45 who had recovered from COVID-19. The sequence is built from TRBV20-1 and TRBJ2-1; TRBD2 aligns with 8 central bases. The CDR3 protein is CSASSPGGGSYNEQFF. In nucleotide form, the sequence is TGCAGTGCTAGTTCCCCCGGGGGGGGCTCCTACAATGAGCAGTTCTTC.